One sample yielded the 16 T cell receptor beta chains listed below, sequenced in a study of early T cells in non-severe SARS-CoV-2 infection. TCRdb used MiXCR to reprocess the 5' RACE reads, holding one entry per CDR3 protein. This table has approximately 80,000 distinct CDR3 sequences, approximately 10% appearing once. The starting material was whole blood, obtained at baseline. Receptor source: an adult who was a healthcare worker with PCR-confirmed SARS-CoV-2 infection or an uninfected control (not recorded which).

This clonotype was seen a handful of times. The chain uses TRBV28 and TRBJ1-2; 9 bases match TRBD1. CDR1 is MDHEN, CDR2 SYDVKM, per germline. V gave up 5 bases and J gave up 4 bases; unmatched junction bases: 8. This CDR3 has 15 amino acids. The CDR3 spells CASSRGDRATYGYTF. CDR3 coding DNA: TGTGCCAGCAGTCGCGGGGACAGGGCTACCTATGGCTACACCTTC.

This clonotype came up a few times. V and J are TRBV27 and TRBJ2-1, with no clear D. The germline CDR1 and CDR2 sequences are MNHEY and SMNVEV (reference sequence). The CDR3 runs 14 residues. V was shortened by 0 bases and J by 4 bases, with 7 bases between the two germline ends. The CDR3 sequence: CASSLSGRYNEQFF. The CDR3 DNA is TGTGCCAGCAGTTTATCCGGACGGTACAATGAGCAGTTCTTC.

The genes are TRBV6-2 or TRBV6-3 and TRBJ2-1; no definite D call. V was pared by 0 bases and J by 10 bases, with 13 bases between. This CDR3 is 14 amino acids long. From germline, CDR1 is MNHEY and CDR2 SVGEGT. The CDR3: CASSYSPLNPEQFF. In DNA form, the CDR3 reads TGTGCCAGCAGTTACTCCCCCCTAAACCCGGAGCAGTTCTTC.

Here the CDR3 DNA reads TGTGCCAGCAGACGGGACAGGGGTCGAGTAGATACGCAGTATTTT. Amino acid sequence: CASRRDRGRVDTQYF. The V gene is TRBV28, the J gene TRBJ2-3; 10 nucleotides match TRBD1. The J segment lost 5 bases and the V segment lost 6 bases, leaving 8 bases of the junction unmatched. The CDR3 extends over 15 amino acids. In germline, CDR1 is MDHEN, CDR2 SYDVKM.

The chain uses TRBV7-9 and TRBJ2-3, with no clear D. The CDR3 is made up of 13 amino acids. Trimming left V 7 bases short and J 0 bases short, with 8 bases between. Per germline, CDR1 SEHNR and CDR2 FQNEAQ (reference sequence). The CDR3 reads CASNTGSTDTQYF. CDR3 bases: TGTGCCAGCAACACCGGGAGCACAGATACGCAGTATTTT.

This clonotype was recorded at least ten times. J is TRBJ2-5 and V is TRBV7-9; the match to TRBD2 covers 8 bases. There are 17 residues in the CDR3. Per the germline V gene, CDR1 is SEHNR and CDR2 is FQNEAQ (reference sequence). Trimming removed 2 bases from V and 2 bases from J; junction bases left unmatched: 10. This CDR3 reads CASSLPQVSGVQETQYF. CDR3 coding DNA: TGTGCCAGCAGCTTACCCCAGGTTAGCGGGGTTCAAGAGACCCAGTACTTC.

This clonotype was recorded many times. J is TRBJ1-1 and V is TRBV27; perhaps TRBD1 as D (6 bases). V shed 6 bases and J shed 4 bases, with 15 bases lying between them. Germline lookup yields CDR1 MNHEY and CDR2 SMNVEV (reference sequence). The CDR3 extends over 14 amino acids. CDR3 bases: TGTGCCAGCAGCGCAACCGGACAGATCACTGAAGCTTTCTTT. Its protein product is CASSATGQITEAFF.

Many counts were recorded for this clonotype. The rearrangement links TRBV20-1 to TRBJ2-2; D is uncertain. CDR1 is DFQATT, CDR2 SNEGSKA, per germline (reference sequence). The CDR3 sequence is 14 residues long. Trimming cost V 5 bases and J 4 bases, with 14 bases left between them. The chain's CDR3 is CSAYTNSVTGELFF. CDR3 DNA sequence: TGCAGTGCTTATACAAACAGCGTCACCGGGGAGCTGTTTTTT.

The sample holds a few counts of this clonotype. This chain uses TRBV2 with TRBJ1-1; D gene unclear. The germline V gene encodes CDR1 SNHLY and CDR2 FYNNEI. This CDR3 has 12 amino acids. Trimming removed 3 bases from V and 11 bases from J, with 13 bases in between. CDR3 loop: CASSEAPNVAFF. As DNA, the CDR3 is TGTGCCAGCAGTGAGGCCCCCAATGTGGCTTTCTTT.

This clonotype was observed at least ten times. V is TRBV28 and J is TRBJ2-6, with D hard to call. Germline CDR1 MDHEN, CDR2 SYDVKM. The CDR3 contains 15 residues. The germline V and J ends were trimmed by 4 bases and 0 bases, with 7 bases remaining between them. The CDR3 nucleotides are TGTGCCAGCAGTTACACAACCTCTGGGGCCAACGTCCTGACTTTC. It codes for CASSYTTSGANVLTF.

This clonotype was seen many times. The CDR3 coding sequence is TGCGCCAGCAGCTTGGTCCGGTCTAGCACAGATACGCAGTATTTT. Translating gives CASSLVRSSTDTQYF. The gene calls are TRBV5-1 and TRBJ2-3; D ambiguous. Germline assignment: CDR1 SGHRS and CDR2 YFSETQ. The CDR3 runs 15 residues. The germline V and J ends were trimmed by 0 bases and 0 bases, with 8 bases remaining between them.

On this clonotype: Because it lacks the conserved phenylalanine or tryptophan at the end, this CDR3 is likely a read error. No DNA is shown, since the ends of the CDR3 on it are uncertain; the CDR3 is the one TCRdb lists. The chain links TRBV21-1 to TRBJ2-5; TRBD2, the D gene given by the table, was not confirmed from the DNA. TRBV21-1 is flagged as a pseudogene. The CDR3 totals 11 residues, both ends included. The CDR3 reads CASSIAAFPAL.

The gene calls are TRBV6-5 and TRBJ1-2; the D gene is possibly TRBD1 (5 bases). The CDR3 sequence is 16 residues long. CDR1 is MNHEY and CDR2 is SVGAGI in the germline V gene. V was shortened by 0 bases and J by 4 bases, with 15 bases between the two germline ends. The CDR3 sequence is CASSYSRQIVPYGYTF. The CDR3 DNA reads as TGTGCCAGCAGTTACTCGAGACAGATAGTACCCTATGGCTACACCTTC.

This sequence joins TRBV11-2 and TRBJ2-1, with 7 bases fitting TRBD2. Trimming cost V 1 base and J 5 bases; bases outside gene matches: 5. Germline loops: CDR1 SGHAT, CDR2 FQNNGV. CDR3 length equals 15 residues. CDR3 sequence reads: CASSLGGGIDNEQFF. Written as DNA, the CDR3 is TGTGCCAGCAGCTTAGGCGGGGGAATCGACAATGAGCAGTTCTTC.

V and J are TRBV5-1 and TRBJ2-3; D gene uncertain. Trimming shortened V by 7 bases and J by 0 bases, and 15 bases separated the two germline ends. Looked up from germline, CDR1 is SGHRS and CDR2 is YFSETQ. There are 15 residues in the CDR3. CDR3 sequence reads: CASADSRPSTDTQYF. The CDR3 DNA is TGCGCCAGCGCGGATAGCCGTCCTAGCACAGATACGCAGTATTTT. The full variable domain, in which reference TRBV5-1 and TRBJ2-3 provide the parts outside the CDR3, is KAGVTQTPRYLIKTRGQQVTLSCSPISGHRSVSWYQQTPGQGLQFLFEYFSETQRNKGNFPGRFSGRQFSNSRSEMNVSTLELGDSALYLCASADSRPSTDTQYFGPGTRLTVL.

This clonotype was seen repeatedly, ten times or more. V gene TRBV10-2 combines with J gene TRBJ2-3, with D possibly TRBD2 on 6 matching bases. The CDR3 has 14 residues. From germline, CDR1 is WSHSY and CDR2 SAAADI. Trimming took off 5 bases at V and 2 bases at J, with 11 bases between the two ends. The CDR3 coding sequence is TGCGCCAGCAGTCCCGTAGCGGACACAGATACGCAGTATTTT. Protein sequence: CASSPVADTDTQYF.